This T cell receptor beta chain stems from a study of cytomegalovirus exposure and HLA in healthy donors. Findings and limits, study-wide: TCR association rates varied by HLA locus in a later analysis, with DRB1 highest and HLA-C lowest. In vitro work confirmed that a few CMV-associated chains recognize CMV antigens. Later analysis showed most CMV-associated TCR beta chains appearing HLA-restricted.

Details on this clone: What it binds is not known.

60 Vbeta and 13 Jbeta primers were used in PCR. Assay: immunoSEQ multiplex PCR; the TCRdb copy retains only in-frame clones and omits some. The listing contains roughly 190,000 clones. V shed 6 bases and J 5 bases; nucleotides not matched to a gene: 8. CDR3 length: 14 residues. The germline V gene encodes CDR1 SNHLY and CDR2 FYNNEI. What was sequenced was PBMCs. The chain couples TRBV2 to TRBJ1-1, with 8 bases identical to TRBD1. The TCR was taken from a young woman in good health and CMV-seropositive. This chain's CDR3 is CASSFQGANTEAFF. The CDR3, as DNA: TGTGCCAGCAGCTTCCAGGGGGCGAATACTGAAGCTTTCTTT.